Following are 18 T cell receptor beta chains from one sample sequenced in a study of T cell changes during pregnancy in multiple sclerosis (dated by TCRdb to the late 2010s). Libraries came from the immunoSEQ multiplex PCR assay. This immuneACCESS table, as held by TCRdb, lists in-frame sequences with V and J called but not all clones. Of the missing ones, under half trace to an unresolved V gene in checked studies; the others have no known cause. Here the sample has about 75,000 clones; approximately 88% occur a single time. The top ten hold 0.9% of the sample. Sequenced here: peripheral blood, sampled in the first trimester of pregnancy. The source is a female donor in good health, enrolled as a control in a pregnancy study.

The V gene is TRBV6-1, the J gene TRBJ1-1, with a weak D call TRBD1 (5 bases). Germline V gene sequence: CDR1 MNHNS, CDR2 SASEGT. Trimming took off 7 bases at V and 0 bases at J, with 9 bases between the two ends. The CDR3 sequence is 13 residues long. The CDR3 sequence is CASTTAMNTEAFF. The CDR3 nucleotides read TGTGCCAGCACGACAGCAATGAACACTGAAGCTTTCTTT.

The chain combines TRBV7-2 with TRBJ2-5; no clear D gene. In germline, CDR1 is SGHTA, CDR2 FQGNSA. Trimming took off 1 base at V and 3 bases at J, with 6 bases between the two ends. CDR3 size: 13 residues. CDR3 in DNA: TGTGCCAGCAGCTTAGAACTTAAAGAGACCCAGTACTTC. This translates into CASSLELKETQYF.

The CDR3 reads CASSYYAGSGYGYTF. In DNA, the CDR3 is TGTGCCAGCAGTTACTACGCAGGGTCTGGCTATGGCTACACCTTC. V is TRBV6-5 and J is TRBJ1-2; TRBD1 is a possible D gene (5 bases). Trimming removed 1 base at V and 4 bases at J, with 13 bases between. CDR1 and CDR2 (germline): MNHEY, SVGAGI. This CDR3 is 15 amino acids long.

V and J are TRBV27 and TRBJ1-1, with D unresolved. Germline V gene sequence: CDR1 MNHEY, CDR2 SMNVEV (reference sequence). CDR3 length equals 13 residues. V was clipped by 2 bases and J by 5 bases, with 9 bases between them. CDR3 sequence: CASSLKSETEAFF. The CDR3 bases are TGTGCCAGCAGTTTAAAGAGTGAGACTGAAGCTTTCTTT.

J is TRBJ2-5 and V is TRBV27, with 9 bases fitting TRBD2. CDR1 is MNHEY, CDR2 SMNVEV, per germline (reference sequence). The V gene end was trimmed by 6 bases and the J gene end by 6 bases; junction bases not matched to a gene: 11. The CDR3 is made up of 15 amino acids. CDR3 bases: TGTGCCAGCAGCCCACGTGGACTAGCGTCAAAGACCCAGTACTTC. It specifies CASSPRGLASKTQYF.

This clone showed up just once. The chain couples TRBV9 to TRBJ2-1; 7 bases match TRBD2. CDR3 length equals 17 residues. V dropped 0 bases and J dropped 0; count of bases not matched to a gene: 6. The V gene's germline CDR1 is SGDLS and CDR2 YYNGEE. The CDR3 is CASSVASGTISYNEQFF. DNA of the CDR3: TGTGCCAGCAGCGTAGCGAGCGGGACGATCTCCTACAATGAGCAGTTCTTC.

The chain is built from TRBV4-3 and TRBJ1-4, with D unclear. The ends were cut back, 0 bases at V and 0 bases at J, with 8 bases in the middle. The germline V gene encodes CDR1 LGHNA and CDR2 YSLEER. CDR3 length: 16 amino acids. CDR3 nucleotide sequence: TGCGCCAGCAGCCAAGACAGCGGTACAACTAATGAAAAACTGTTTTTT. It yields the protein CASSQDSGTTNEKLFF.

This clone was counted a single time. The chain combines TRBV28 with TRBJ2-7; 7 bases align to TRBD1. There are 14 residues in the CDR3. With V trimmed by 3 bases and J by 2 bases, 4 bases remained unmatched. Germline V gives CDR1 MDHEN, CDR2 SYDVKM. The CDR3 DNA reads as TGTGCCAGCAGTTTGACAGGGAGCGCCTACGAGCAGTACTTC. Translation gives CASSLTGSAYEQYF.

The genes are TRBV5-1 and TRBJ1-1, with D uncertain. The V gene lost 6 bases and the J gene lost 0 bases, with 6 bases spanning the gap. Looked up from germline, CDR1 is SGHRS and CDR2 is YFSETQ. The CDR3 totals 12 residues. The CDR3 sequence is CASTGLNTEAFF. The CDR3 nucleotides are TGCGCCAGCACGGGTCTGAACACTGAAGCTTTCTTT.

The chain carries TRBV6-5 and TRBJ2-3; 8 positions match TRBD2. V shed 2 bases and J 5 bases; nucleotides not matched to a gene: 6. This CDR3 region has 15 residues. Germline-derived CDR1 and CDR2 are MNHEY and SVGAGI. The chain's CDR3 is CASSYRGGEVDTQYF. CDR3 in DNA: TGTGCCAGCAGTTACCGGGGGGGCGAGGTAGATACGCAGTATTTT.

This sequence joins TRBV6-4 and TRBJ1-1; D is unclear. Germline CDR1 reads MRHNA; CDR2 reads SNTAGT. V lost 2 bases to trimming and J lost 5 bases, with 15 bases between them. The CDR3 consists of 15 residues. The CDR3 reads CASSDVAGGSTEAFF. The CDR3 DNA is TGTGCCAGCAGTGACGTAGCGGGAGGGAGTACTGAAGCTTTCTTT.

The rearrangement uses TRBV18 and TRBJ1-2; possible D gene TRBD1, 5 bases. V was cut by 3 bases and J by 0 bases, with 11 bases left in between. Germline lookup yields CDR1 KGHSH and CDR2 LQKENI. This CDR3 contains 15 residues. The DNA for the CDR3 is TGTGCCAGCTCACCCGTGGACAAAGCTAACTATGGCTACACCTTC. It encodes CASSPVDKANYGYTF.

V and J are TRBV19 and TRBJ2-5, with 11 positions matching TRBD1. V gave up 1 base and J gave up 2 bases; unmatched junction bases: 3. Looked up from germline, CDR1 is LNHDA and CDR2 is SQIVND (reference sequence). The CDR3 covers 16 residues. CDR3 loop: CASSIVGTGGQETQYF. CDR3 in DNA: TGTGCCAGTAGTATAGTTGGGACAGGGGGTCAAGAGACCCAGTACTTC.

This rearrangement joins TRBV28 to TRBJ2-7; D perhaps matches TRBD1 (6 bases). The germline CDR1 and CDR2 sequences are MDHEN and SYDVKM. This CDR3 has 15 residues. With 6 bases removed from V and 6 bases from J, the gap between germline ends came to 21 bases. CDR3 DNA sequence: TGTGCCAGCAGAAAAGGGGGTCAAAATGAGGGCGAGCAGTACTTC. Translating gives CASRKGGQNEGEQYF.

This clone was observed once. The rearrangement joins TRBV7-8 to TRBJ2-5, with 9 bases lining up with TRBD1. In germline, CDR1 is SGHVS, CDR2 FQNEAQ. This CDR3 comprises 15 residues. V gave up 3 bases and J gave up 2 bases; unmatched junction bases: 4. The CDR3 nucleotides read TGTGCCAGCAGCTTGGGGGACAGGGTTCAAGAGACCCAGTACTTC. It encodes CASSLGDRVQETQYF.

CDR3 loop: CASSEGGLGYNEQFF. In DNA, the CDR3 is TGTGCCAGCAGCGAAGGGGGACTAGGGTACAATGAGCAGTTCTTC. J is TRBJ2-1 and V is TRBV9, with 8 bases matching TRBD2. The germline V gene encodes CDR1 SGDLS and CDR2 YYNGEE. The CDR3 extends over 15 amino acids. V gave up 3 bases and J gave up 4 bases; unmatched junction bases: 6.

CDR3 region: CASSFTGAGYTF. DNA for the CDR3: TGTGCCAGCAGCTTTACAGGGGCTGGCTACACCTTC. V is TRBV27 and J is TRBJ1-2; 7 bases match TRBD1. The germline gives CDR1 MNHEY, CDR2 SMNVEV (reference sequence). The ends lost 6 bases at V and 7 bases at J; junction bases unmatched: 5. CDR3 length: 12 residues.

The gene calls are TRBV2 and TRBJ1-2; D perhaps matches TRBD1 (6 bases). This CDR3 region has 18 residues. Germline V lookup: CDR1 SNHLY, CDR2 FYNNEI. Trimming shortened V by 5 bases and J by 4 bases, and 26 bases separated the two germline ends. CDR3 sequence: CASSFNPTTNRDTYGYTF. As DNA, the CDR3 is TGTGCCAGCAGTTTCAACCCGACTACTAACCGGGACACCTATGGCTACACCTTC.